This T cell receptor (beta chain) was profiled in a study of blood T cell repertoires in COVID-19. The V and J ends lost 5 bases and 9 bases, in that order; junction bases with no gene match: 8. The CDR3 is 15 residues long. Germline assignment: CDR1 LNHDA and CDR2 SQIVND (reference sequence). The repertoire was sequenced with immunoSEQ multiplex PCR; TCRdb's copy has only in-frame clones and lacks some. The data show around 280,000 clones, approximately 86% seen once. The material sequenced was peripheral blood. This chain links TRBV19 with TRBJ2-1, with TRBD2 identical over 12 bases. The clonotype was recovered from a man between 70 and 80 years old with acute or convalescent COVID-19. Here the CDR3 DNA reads TGTGCCAGTAGTTCCCTAGCGGGAGGGCTGGGTGAGCAGTTCTTC. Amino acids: CASSSLAGGLGEQFF.